This T cell receptor beta chain came from a study of blood T cell repertoires in COVID-19. Overall study: Acute and convalescent COVID-19 samples came from the United States, Italy and Spain. PBMCs, B-cell-depleted T cells, or T cells were the source of the cDNA or gDNA that made up the material.

Seattle cases were enrolled at active infection and followed longitudinally. The germline V and J ends were trimmed by 5 bases and 2 bases, with 12 bases remaining between them. CDR1 and CDR2 (germline): MNHEY, SVGAGI. This CDR3 comprises 15 residues. In this sample, this clone turned up once. Authors' data handling: Amplifying reference gene primers gave estimates of nucleated cell counts. Data came from immunoSEQ multiplex PCR; TCRdb stores just in-frame clones and leaves some out. Clonal size and the V and J genes are those of that table, whereas D and trimming came from the DNA. The sample yields more than 55,000 clones, 75% to 90% seen once.

The J gene is TRBJ2-2, the V gene TRBV6-5, with TRBD1 as a possible D gene (6 bases). The sequence derives from a woman in her sixties or seventies with COVID-19, enrolled during active disease. Source material: peripheral blood. The CDR3 DNA reads TGTGCCAGCAGTAGAGAGGGGGTAAACACCGGGGAGCTGTTTTTT. Its protein product is CASSREGVNTGELFF.